Below, one T cell receptor (beta chain) is given with its context. Antigen specificity is unknown. A much larger clone sits a single nucleotide away, making a read error possible. The sample originates from a study of Graves' ophthalmopathy and Graves' hyperthyroidism. Study overall: Over 18 months of follow-up, stable hyperthyroidism required that no ophthalmopathy appear. Study-level results: From stable hyperthyroidism, ophthalmopathy was separated by a 13-signature model with roughly 89% sensitivity and 80% to 82% specificity.

Germline CDR1 is SGDLS and CDR2 is YYNGEE. Trimming at V came to 3 bases and at J to 3 bases, leaving 8 bases not matched to a gene. CDR3 length: 17 amino acids. RNA transcripts were the source from which TCR beta CDR3 regions were amplified. HTBI primers primed a first-round RT-PCR, and a second-round multiplex PCR followed. TCRdb fed the multiplex PCR reads into MiXCR, producing one record per CDR3 protein. The top ten clones hold over 8.5% of a sample with around 1,000,000 distinct CDR3 sequences, about 38% of them seen once. The sequencing input was peripheral blood or thyroid tissue (not recorded which). This clonotype was obtained from an adult man with Graves' hyperthyroidism. The V and J genes are TRBV9 and TRBJ2-2; the match to TRBD1 covers 10 bases. The DNA for the CDR3 is TGTGCCAGCAGCGGGACCGCCGGGACAGGGGACACCGGGGAGCTGTTTTTT. It specifies CASSGTAGTGDTGELFF.